Listed here are 13 T cell receptor beta chains from one sample, sequenced in a study of T cells after yellow fever vaccination. MiXCR was run by TCRdb on the 5' RACE reads, yielding one entry per CDR3 protein. The sample lists about 550,000 distinct CDR3 sequences; 15% to 20% were seen once. The source material was PBMCs, sampled 15 days after the yellow fever booster vaccination. These receptors originate from a man aged 30 to 45 who received the YFV17D yellow fever vaccine.

In this sample, this clonotype turned up a few times. The chain carries TRBV20-1 and TRBJ2-1, with D perhaps TRBD1 (5 bases). The length of the CDR3 is 15 residues. Trimming shortened V by 0 bases and J by 7 bases, and 16 bases separated the two germline ends. Germline V CDR1 and CDR2: DFQATT, SNEGSKA (reference sequence). The CDR3 sequence: CSARDSRDSPNEQFF. The CDR3 DNA is TGCAGTGCTAGAGACTCCAGGGATAGCCCAAATGAGCAGTTCTTC.

Only a few counts were recorded for this clonotype. This chain uses TRBV29-1 with TRBJ2-3, with D possibly matching TRBD2 (5 bases). Per the germline V gene, CDR1 is SQVTM and CDR2 is ANQGSEA. The CDR3 loop spans 13 amino acids. CDR3 loop: CSANGGGTDTQYF. The CDR3, as DNA: TGCAGTGCAAATGGAGGAGGCACAGATACGCAGTATTTT.

This clonotype was counted a few times. V is TRBV6-5 and J is TRBJ2-1, with 7 bases identical to TRBD2. Losses at the gene ends were 0 bases for V and 0 bases for J; bases not matched to a gene: 8. CDR3 length: 18 amino acids. The V gene's germline CDR1 is MNHEY and CDR2 SVGAGI. CDR3 bases: TGTGCCAGCAGTTACTCGCGGGGACTAAGATACTCCTACAATGAGCAGTTCTTC. Translated, it gives CASSYSRGLRYSYNEQFF.

J is TRBJ2-5 and V is TRBV7-2; D is unresolved. Germline V gives CDR1 SGHTA, CDR2 FQGNSA. The CDR3 extends over 14 amino acids. Deletions cut 11 bases from V and 5 bases from J, with 21 bases between. The CDR3 here is CAAATLGVQETQYF. The CDR3 DNA is TGTGCCGCTGCGACCCTTGGAGTTCAGGAGACCCAGTACTTC.

The J gene is TRBJ2-1, the V gene TRBV20-1; 9 bases agree with TRBD2. The germline V gene has CDR1 DFQATT and CDR2 SNEGSKA (reference sequence). After removal of 5 bases from V and 9 bases from J, the junction contained 17 bases not matched to a gene. The length of the CDR3 is 16 residues. The DNA for the CDR3 is TGCAGTGCTTGGGCTGAGGGTAGCGGGAGTAGTAGTGAGCAGTTCTTC. It translates to CSAWAEGSGSSSEQFF.

The V call is TRBV4-3, the J call TRBJ2-7; D might be TRBD2 (6 bases). The CDR3 has 12 residues. Germline V lookup: CDR1 LGHNA, CDR2 YSLEER. The ends were cut back, 0 bases at V and 7 bases at J, with 7 bases in the middle. The CDR3 region has the DNA TGCGCCAGCAGCCAAGACGGAGGGGAGCAGTACTTC. This encodes CASSQDGGEQYF.

This clonotype was picked up a small number of times. This chain uses TRBV25-1 with TRBJ2-1; 8 positions match TRBD1. Losses at the gene ends were 3 bases for V and 0 bases for J; bases not matched to a gene: 4. The CDR3 runs 16 residues. From germline, CDR1 is MGHDK and CDR2 SYGVNS. CDR3: CASSDGQGGSYNEQFF. CDR3 in DNA: TGTGCCAGCAGTGACGGACAGGGAGGCTCCTACAATGAGCAGTTCTTC. Together with reference TRBV25-1 and TRBJ2-1, the CDR3 gives the full variable domain: EADIYQTPRYLVIGTGKKITLECSQTMGHDKMYWYQQDPGMELHLIHYSYGVNSTEKGDLSSESTVSRIRTEHFPLTLESARPSHTSQYLCASSDGQGGSYNEQFFGPGTRLTVL.

This clonotype was counted a few times. CDR3 loop: CASSEIRDSGEQFF. The CDR3 region has the DNA TGTGCCAGCAGCGAAATTCGGGACTCGGGTGAGCAGTTCTTC. This chain links TRBV3-1 with TRBJ2-1; D is perhaps TRBD2 (6 bases). The CDR3 is made up of 14 amino acids. The germline V gene encodes CDR1 LGHDT and CDR2 YNNKEL (reference sequence). V lost 5 bases, J lost 9 bases, and 17 bases lay in between.

This clonotype was seen more than once but under ten times. The rearrangement joins TRBV12-3 or TRBV12-4 to TRBJ1-1; no reliable D call. There are 13 residues in the CDR3. V lost 2 bases and J 1 base, leaving 5 bases between the germline ends. The CDR3 region is CASSLYENTEAFF. In DNA, the CDR3 is TGTGCCAGCAGTTTATACGAGAACACTGAAGCTTTCTTT.

In this sample, this clonotype turned up once. The chain joins TRBV27 to TRBJ2-3; D gene uncertain. V was trimmed by 7 bases and J by 2 bases, leaving 10 bases between them. The CDR3 covers 13 residues. CDR1 and CDR2 from the germline V gene are MNHEY and SMNVEV (reference sequence). DNA of the CDR3: TGTGCCAGCACGTCCCAATTCACAGATACGCAGTATTTT. It translates to CASTSQFTDTQYF.

This chain uses TRBV30 with TRBJ2-3; the match to TRBD2 covers 7 bases. V shed 8 bases and J 6 bases; nucleotides not matched to a gene: 2. CDR3 size: 10 residues. CDR1 GTSNPN and CDR2 SVGIG come from the germline V gene (reference sequence). The CDR3 region is CARGEDTQYF. The CDR3 coding sequence is TGTGCCCGGGGGGAGGATACGCAGTATTTT.

The chain employs TRBV9 and TRBJ2-2; D uncertain. The germline V gene encodes CDR1 SGDLS and CDR2 YYNGEE. The germline V and J ends were trimmed by 0 bases and 1 base, with 7 bases remaining between them. There are 15 residues in the CDR3. Here the CDR3 reads CASSVAWQNTGELFF. For the CDR3, the DNA is TGTGCCAGCAGCGTAGCTTGGCAGAACACCGGGGAGCTGTTTTTT.

Ten or more counts support this clonotype. The junction departs from germline at one end; a sequencing error may be responsible. J is TRBJ2-1 and V is TRBV7-7, with 12 positions matching TRBD2. The CDR3 contains 15 residues. Germline-derived CDR1 and CDR2 are SSHAT and FNYEAQ (reference sequence). The CDR3 DNA sequence: TGTGCTAGCAGCTTAGCTAGCGGGAGGGGGAATGAGCAGTTCTTC. Its translation is CASSLASGRGNEQFF.